This section outlines one T cell receptor beta chain sequence together with its context. This entry belongs to a study of blood T cell repertoires in COVID-19. Across the study: The study drew acute and convalescent COVID-19 samples from the United States, Italy and Spain.

Participants' reported clinical history set cohort assignment. This CDR3 contains 15 residues. J was trimmed by 5 bases and V by 2 bases; bases with no gene match: 7. Germline lookup yields CDR1 KGHSH and CDR2 LQKENI. TCRdb keeps only in-frame clones here, not all; method: immunoSEQ multiplex PCR. There are approximately 300,000 clones in the sample; around 87% occur only once, and 4% to 5.5% lies in the top ten. The chain carries TRBV18 and TRBJ1-1, with TRBD1 identical over 8 bases. The clonotype originates from a woman younger than 35 with acute COVID-19. The sequencing sample was made of PBMCs or T cells enriched from blood (not recorded which). CDR3 DNA sequence: TGTGCCAGCTCACCAGGACAGGGCCGAAGTACTGAAGCTTTCTTT. It specifies CASSPGQGRSTEAFF.